Listed below are T cell receptor beta chains from one sample, sequenced in a study of blood T cell repertoires in COVID-19. The assay was immunoSEQ multiplex PCR, and TCRdb's table has in-frame clones only and misses some. The profile covers tens of thousands of clones, with roughly 79% appearing a single time and approximately 21% taken by the ten largest. The specimen was peripheral blood. These receptors came from an older man with acute or convalescent COVID-19. Both conserved end residues are part of each CDR3. Each record gives: J gene, CDR3 length, V gene, clone size, D gene, CDR3 DNA, CDR3 protein. D genes are given only for firm matches. Expanded clones are given a class, and other clones once, few, many or no size at all.

j_gene: TRBJ2-7; len: 14; v_gene: TRBV19; abundance: few; d_gene: .; CDR3nt: TGTGCCAGTAGCCGCGCGGAGTTGGGCTACGAGCAGTACTTC; CDR3aa: CASSRAELGYEQYF
j_gene: TRBJ2-3; len: 18; v_gene: TRBV4-3; abundance: .; d_gene: .; CDR3nt: TGCGCCAGCAGCCAAGATGGCTCTAGCGTGCCTGGCACAGATACGCAGTATTTT; CDR3aa: CASSQDGSSVPGTDTQYF
j_gene: TRBJ2-5; len: 18; v_gene: TRBV4-2; abundance: .; d_gene: TRBD2; CDR3nt: TGTGCCAGCAGCCTCAGCGGGATGAGCGGGAGGTACCAAGAGACCCAGTACTTC; CDR3aa: CASSLSGMSGRYQETQYF
j_gene: TRBJ2-1; len: 15; v_gene: TRBV12-5; abundance: .; d_gene: TRBD2; CDR3nt: TGTGCTAGTGGAGCTACTAGCGGGAGATACAATGAGCAGTTCTTC; CDR3aa: CASGATSGRYNEQFF
j_gene: TRBJ1-2; len: 16; v_gene: TRBV28; abundance: .; d_gene: TRBD1; CDR3nt: TGTGCCAGCAGTTCCGCCGGGACAGGGGCCGAGGGTGGCTACACCTTC; CDR3aa: CASSSAGTGAEGGYTF
j_gene: TRBJ2-2; len: 16; v_gene: TRBV5-4; abundance: .; d_gene: TRBD2; CDR3nt: TGTGCCAGCAGCTTGGCCCAAGCGGGGTACACCGGGGAGCTGTTTTTT; CDR3aa: CASSLAQAGYTGELFF
j_gene: TRBJ2-3; len: 15; v_gene: TRBV9; abundance: .; d_gene: TRBD1; CDR3nt: TGTGCCAGCAGCCCTAGACAGGGAGACACAGATACGCAGTATTTT; CDR3aa: CASSPRQGDTDTQYF
j_gene: TRBJ1-3; len: 16; v_gene: TRBV18; abundance: .; d_gene: TRBD1; CDR3nt: TGTGCCAGCTCACCAAATCGGGACAGAACTGGAAACACCATATATTTT; CDR3aa: CASSPNRDRTGNTIYF
j_gene: TRBJ2-1; len: 15; v_gene: TRBV11-3; abundance: .; d_gene: TRBD1; CDR3nt: TGTGCCAGCAGCTTAGAACAGGGGGGAAACAATGAGCAGTTCTTC; CDR3aa: CASSLEQGGNNEQFF
j_gene: TRBJ1-5; len: 14; v_gene: TRBV28; abundance: .; d_gene: .; CDR3nt: TGTGCCAGCAGCTTGGCAGGGTTGAATCAGCCCCAGCATTTT; CDR3aa: CASSLAGLNQPQHF
j_gene: TRBJ2-2; len: 13; v_gene: TRBV29-1; abundance: .; d_gene: .; CDR3nt: TGCAGCGTTGAAGGGGGGCGCACCGGGGAGCTGTTTTTT; CDR3aa: CSVEGGRTGELFF
j_gene: TRBJ1-5; len: 17; v_gene: TRBV19; abundance: .; d_gene: .; CDR3nt: TGTGCCAGTAGTATAGACCCAGGAGGATATAGCAATCAGCCCCAGCATTTT; CDR3aa: CASSIDPGGYSNQPQHF
j_gene: TRBJ1-4; len: 13; v_gene: TRBV28; abundance: .; d_gene: .; CDR3nt: TGTGCCAGCAGTGTGGGCAGGCTTGAAAAACTGTTTTTT; CDR3aa: CASSVGRLEKLFF
j_gene: TRBJ2-3; len: 15; v_gene: TRBV15; abundance: .; d_gene: .; CDR3nt: TGTGCCACCAGCAGAGGAGTGGGGGCAGCTGATACGCAGTATTTT; CDR3aa: CATSRGVGAADTQYF
j_gene: TRBJ2-3; len: 13; v_gene: TRBV29-1; abundance: .; d_gene: TRBD1; CDR3nt: TGCAGCGTTAGGGGACAGATCACAGATACGCAGTATTTT; CDR3aa: CSVRGQITDTQYF
j_gene: TRBJ2-7; len: 16; v_gene: TRBV7-6; abundance: .; d_gene: TRBD2; CDR3nt: TGTGCCAGCAGCTACCTTAGCGGGCTGGCCCCCTACGAGCAGTACTTC; CDR3aa: CASSYLSGLAPYEQYF
j_gene: TRBJ2-7; len: 11; v_gene: TRBV10-3; abundance: many; d_gene: TRBD1; CDR3nt: TGTGCCATCAGTACAGGGGACGAGCAGTACTTC; CDR3aa: CAISTGDEQYF
j_gene: TRBJ1-2; len: 14; v_gene: TRBV7-8; abundance: .; d_gene: .; CDR3nt: TGTGCCAGCAGCGCGAGCGAAGCTAACTATGGCTACACCTTC; CDR3aa: CASSASEANYGYTF
j_gene: TRBJ2-1; len: 15; v_gene: TRBV6-2/TRBV6-3; abundance: .; d_gene: .; CDR3nt: TGTGCCAGCAGTTACTACCGAGGCGCCGACGGTGAGCAGTTCTTC; CDR3aa: CASSYYRGADGEQFF
j_gene: TRBJ2-3; len: 15; v_gene: TRBV28; abundance: .; d_gene: .; CDR3nt: TGTGCCAGCAGTTCTTGGACATCCAGCACAGATACGCAGTATTTT; CDR3aa: CASSSWTSSTDTQYF
j_gene: TRBJ2-1; len: 13; v_gene: TRBV18; abundance: .; d_gene: TRBD1; CDR3nt: TGTGCCAGCCATTTTACCCAGGGGGATGAGCAGTTCTTC; CDR3aa: CASHFTQGDEQFF
j_gene: TRBJ2-2; len: 17; v_gene: TRBV19; abundance: few; d_gene: TRBD2; CDR3nt: TGTGCCAGTAGTACCCTTCGACTAGCGGGAGAAACCGGGGAGCTGTTTTTT; CDR3aa: CASSTLRLAGETGELFF
j_gene: TRBJ2-1; len: 14; v_gene: TRBV2; abundance: .; d_gene: TRBD1; CDR3nt: TGTGCCAGCAGTGGGGGACAGGCCTACAATGAGCAGTTCTTC; CDR3aa: CASSGGQAYNEQFF
j_gene: TRBJ2-7; len: 16; v_gene: TRBV2; abundance: .; d_gene: TRBD2; CDR3nt: TGTGCCAGCAGTGAAAAAACGGGAGGCTCCTCCTACGAGCAGTACTTC; CDR3aa: CASSEKTGGSSYEQYF
j_gene: TRBJ1-6; len: 14; v_gene: TRBV28; abundance: few; d_gene: .; CDR3nt: TGTGCCAGCAGTACCCAGGGCTTCAATTCACCCCTCCACTTT; CDR3aa: CASSTQGFNSPLHF
j_gene: TRBJ2-3; len: 17; v_gene: TRBV7-9; abundance: .; d_gene: .; CDR3nt: TGTGCCAGCAGCCCCCTGAGGGCGGGCCTACTCACAGATACGCAGTATTTT; CDR3aa: CASSPLRAGLLTDTQYF
j_gene: TRBJ2-7; len: 18; v_gene: TRBV15; abundance: .; d_gene: .; CDR3nt: TGTGCCACCAGCAGGACTCACCAAGGGGCGAATAGAGGGAGGGAGCAGTACTTC; CDR3aa: CATSRTHQGANRGREQYF
j_gene: TRBJ1-2; len: 13; v_gene: TRBV12-3/TRBV12-4; abundance: .; d_gene: TRBD1; CDR3nt: TGTGCCAGTCGTACAGGGGGAAACTATGGCTACACCTTC; CDR3aa: CASRTGGNYGYTF
j_gene: TRBJ2-5; len: 11; v_gene: TRBV7-7; abundance: .; d_gene: TRBD2; CDR3nt: TGTGCAGCGGGGGGGCAGGAGACCCAGTACTTC; CDR3aa: CAAGGQETQYF
j_gene: TRBJ2-5; len: 15; v_gene: TRBV14; abundance: .; d_gene: .; CDR3nt: TGTGCCAGCAGCCAAGAGCTGGGGGCAGGGGAGACCCAGTACTTC; CDR3aa: CASSQELGAGETQYF
j_gene: TRBJ1-6; len: 16; v_gene: TRBV28; abundance: .; d_gene: TRBD1; CDR3nt: TGTGCCAGCAGTTTATTGGGACAGGGACGATTCTCACCCCTCCACTTT; CDR3aa: CASSLLGQGRFSPLHF
j_gene: TRBJ1-1; len: 13; v_gene: TRBV3-1/TRBV3-2; abundance: .; d_gene: .; CDR3nt: TGTGCCAGCAGCCCTCAGGGGAACACTGAAGCTTTCTTT; CDR3aa: CASSPQGNTEAFF
j_gene: TRBJ2-7; len: 14; v_gene: TRBV7-9; abundance: few; d_gene: .; CDR3nt: TGTGCCAGCAGCTTGTTACTACCACCCTACGAGCAGTACTTC; CDR3aa: CASSLLLPPYEQYF
j_gene: TRBJ2-3; len: 20; v_gene: TRBV7-6; abundance: .; d_gene: TRBD1; CDR3nt: TGTGCCAGCAGCTTAGTTACCCCCCCTGCCGGGACAGGGGCTGCAGATACGCAGTATTTT; CDR3aa: CASSLVTPPAGTGAADTQYF
j_gene: TRBJ2-5; len: 15; v_gene: TRBV10-3; abundance: .; d_gene: TRBD2; CDR3nt: TGTGCCATCAGTGCCGGACTAGCGGGAACTGAGACCCAGTACTTC; CDR3aa: CAISAGLAGTETQYF